The 28 T cell receptor beta chains below were found in one sample sequenced in a study of T cells in Graves' hyperthyroidism and ophthalmopathy. TCR beta CDR3 region amplification was performed from RNA transcripts. HTBI primers were used for first-round RT-PCR of the TCR CDR3. TCRdb ran MiXCR on the multiplex PCR reads and lists one entry per CDR3 protein. Among about 500,000 distinct CDR3 sequences listed, approximately 16% were seen once. Sequencing used blood. These receptors all stem from a woman aged 18 to 35 with Graves' hyperthyroidism.

The V call is TRBV9, the J call TRBJ1-4, with TRBD1 matching over 7 bases. Germline V lookup: CDR1 SGDLS, CDR2 YYNGEE. V lost 3 bases to trimming and J lost 3 bases; unmatched junction nucleotides: 5. The CDR3 loop spans 15 amino acids. The CDR3 spells CASSAGQEANEKLFF. In nucleotides, the CDR3 is TGTGCCAGCAGCGCCGGACAGGAAGCTAATGAAAAACTGTTTTTT.

The rearrangement links TRBV6-2 or TRBV6-3 to TRBJ2-1; possibly TRBD2 for D (7 bases). CDR1 is MNHEY and CDR2 is SVGEGT in the germline V gene. The CDR3 is 16 amino acids. V lost 4 bases and J lost 2, with 15 bases in between. The CDR3 region has the DNA TGTGCCAGCAGTTTTAGGGGGGGGCCCACCTACAATGAGCAGTTCTTC. This encodes CASSFRGGPTYNEQFF.

In this sample, this clonotype turned up a few times. V and J are TRBV20-1 and TRBJ2-1; D ambiguous. The V end lost 6 bases, the J end lost 8 bases, and 17 bases lay between the germline ends. Germline V lookup: CDR1 DFQATT, CDR2 SNEGSKA (reference sequence). The CDR3 has 13 amino acids. The DNA for the CDR3 is TGCAGTGCCGATAGGTCCCCGATTGATGAGCAGTTCTTC. Translating gives CSADRSPIDEQFF.

The rearrangement joins TRBV27 to TRBJ2-7, with no clear D. The CDR3 contains 13 residues. CDR1 is MNHEY, CDR2 SMNVEV, per germline (reference sequence). Between the trimmed V and J ends, which lost 0 bases and 6 bases, there was a span of 9 bases. CDR3 sequence reads: CASSLSGWVEQYF. The DNA of the CDR3 is TGTGCCAGCAGTTTATCAGGTTGGGTCGAGCAGTACTTC.

This clonotype has ten or more counts. The chain has TRBV27 and TRBJ2-7; 9 nucleotides line up with TRBD1. The CDR3 has 17 amino acids. V dropped 0 bases and J dropped 2; count of bases not matched to a gene: 8. Germline values: CDR1 MNHEY, CDR2 SMNVEV (reference sequence). Here the CDR3 DNA reads TGTGCCAGCAGTTTATCTCCTCCGGGACAGGGTCCCTACGAGCAGTACTTC. Protein sequence: CASSLSPPGQGPYEQYF.

The rearrangement links TRBV12-5 to TRBJ1-2; D gene uncertain. This CDR3 has 16 amino acids. Deletions cut 3 bases from V and 0 bases from J, with 14 bases between. In germline, CDR1 is LGHNT, CDR2 FRNRAP. The CDR3 coding sequence is TGTGCTAGTGGTTTCGATTTTGGTATAGCTAACTATGGCTACACCTTC. Protein sequence: CASGFDFGIANYGYTF.

The chain uses TRBV3-1 and TRBJ2-7, with 10 bases lining up with TRBD2. The CDR3 loop spans 15 amino acids. CDR1 and CDR2 (germline): LGHDT, YNNKEL (reference sequence). V lost 3 bases to trimming and J lost 4 bases; unmatched junction nucleotides: 6. The CDR3 protein is CASSHGASGSYEQYF. CDR3 in DNA: TGTGCCAGCAGCCATGGGGCTAGCGGGAGTTACGAGCAGTACTTC.

The V and J genes are TRBV2 and TRBJ1-2, with D tentatively TRBD1 (6 bases). V was clipped by 7 bases and J by 1 base, with 10 bases between them. The germline CDR1 and CDR2 sequences are SNHLY and FYNNEI. The CDR3 length is 13 residues. In DNA, the CDR3 is TGTGCCAGCAATAGGGGGATTAACTATGGCTACACCTTC. Protein sequence: CASNRGINYGYTF.

The V call is TRBV4-3, the J call TRBJ1-4; D ambiguous. The CDR3 loop spans 16 amino acids. The germline V gene encodes CDR1 LGHNA and CDR2 YSLEER. With 1 base removed from V and 0 bases from J, the gap between germline ends came to 9 bases. CDR3 loop: CASSQVPATTNEKLFF. Here the CDR3 DNA reads TGCGCCAGCAGCCAAGTCCCCGCGACAACTAATGAAAAACTGTTTTTT.

This clonotype was seen only a few times. The chain recombines TRBV24-1 with TRBJ1-2; D gene unclear. Trimming took off 3 bases at V and 8 bases at J, with 12 bases between the two ends. This CDR3 is 13 amino acids long. Per the germline V gene, CDR1 is KGHDR and CDR2 is SFDVKD. This CDR3 reads CATSDQKDSGYTF. In nucleotides, the CDR3 is TGTGCCACCAGTGATCAGAAGGACTCCGGCTACACCTTC.

The chain has TRBV24-1 and TRBJ1-2; D possibly corresponds to TRBD1 (6 bases). CDR3 size: 13 residues. Germline CDR1 is KGHDR and CDR2 is SFDVKD. The V and J ends lost 2 bases and 4 bases respectively, with 7 bases between them. CDR3 sequence: CATSDSDSYGYTF. The CDR3 DNA follows: TGTGCCACCAGTGATTCGGACAGCTATGGCTACACCTTC.

This clonotype has ten or more counts. V and J are TRBV27 and TRBJ2-7, with a weak D call TRBD2 (5 bases). Trimming left V 8 bases short and J 4 bases short, with 18 bases between. The CDR3 loop spans 14 amino acids. The germline gives CDR1 MNHEY, CDR2 SMNVEV (reference sequence). The CDR3 DNA is TGTGCCAGCGTTGACCACGGGAACCCGTACGAGCAGTACTTC. Translating it yields CASVDHGNPYEQYF.

This clonotype appeared a few times. The V call is TRBV24-1, the J call TRBJ1-4; 7 bases line up with TRBD1. This CDR3 spans 16 amino acids. The germline V gene encodes CDR1 KGHDR and CDR2 SFDVKD. The trim removed 4 bases at V and 3 bases at J, leaving 7 bases unmatched. The CDR3 protein is CATSDAARGANEKLFF. The CDR3 DNA sequence: TGTGCCACCAGTGACGCTGCCAGGGGGGCTAATGAAAAACTGTTTTTT.

In its sample, this clonotype was seen many times. This chain connects TRBV5-1 to TRBJ2-3; D remains unclear. Trimming took 1 base from V and 0 from J, leaving 21 bases between them. The CDR3 is made up of 19 amino acids. The germline V gene has CDR1 SGHRS and CDR2 YFSETQ. CDR3 coding DNA: TGCGCCAGCAGCTTGAGCGTGAAGTCTGACGGGCTAAGCACAGATACGCAGTATTTT. Translated, it gives CASSLSVKSDGLSTDTQYF.

The sample holds many counts of this clonotype. This chain connects TRBV11-2 to TRBJ2-1, with TRBD2 matching 11 bases. CDR1 SGHAT and CDR2 FQNNGV come from the germline V gene. The CDR3 sequence is 15 residues long. The ends lost 6 bases at V and 8 bases at J; junction bases unmatched: 9. CDR3 loop: CASSGTSGRLDEQFF. The DNA for the CDR3 is TGTGCCAGCAGTGGCACTAGCGGGAGATTGGATGAGCAGTTCTTC.

This chain uses TRBV24-1 with TRBJ1-2; 7 nucleotides agree with TRBD1. The CDR3 length is 19 residues. Germline V gene data show CDR1 as KGHDR and CDR2 as SFDVKD. With 4 bases clipped from V and 4 bases from J, the junction kept 20 bases outside the gene matches. CDR3 protein: CATSDRRDRFLNSGYGYTF. In DNA, the CDR3 is TGTGCCACCAGTGACCGCCGGGACAGATTCCTAAACAGCGGCTATGGCTACACCTTC.

V usage is TRBV6-1 and J usage is TRBJ2-7; perhaps D is TRBD1 or TRBD2 (7 bases each). The CDR3 contains 13 residues. In germline, CDR1 is MNHNS, CDR2 SASEGT. The V end lost 5 bases, the J end lost 3 bases, and 11 bases lay between the germline ends. As DNA, the CDR3 is TGTGCCAGCAGTCAGGGGGGGGGCTACGAGCAGTACTTC. Its protein is CASSQGGGYEQYF.

This clonotype was seen repeatedly, ten times or more. The J gene is TRBJ2-7, the V gene TRBV20-1; D is unresolved. The CDR3 runs 17 residues. CDR1 is DFQATT and CDR2 is SNEGSKA in the germline V gene (reference sequence). The ends were cut back, 1 base at V and 0 bases at J, with 19 bases in the middle. The CDR3 spells CSARGSEERYFSYEQYF. The CDR3, as DNA: TGCAGTGCTAGAGGGAGCGAGGAGCGCTACTTCTCCTACGAGCAGTACTTC.

This clonotype has ten or more counts. The rearrangement uses TRBV7-2 and TRBJ2-2; D remains unclear. CDR3 length: 15 amino acids. Germline CDR1 SGHTA, CDR2 FQGNSA. Deletions cut 2 bases from V and 0 bases from J, with 7 bases between. Written as DNA, the CDR3 is TGTGCCAGCAGCTTACGACACGCGAACACCGGGGAGCTGTTTTTT. It is translated as CASSLRHANTGELFF.

In this sample, this clonotype turned up many times. The chain joins TRBV11-2 to TRBJ2-3; D is unresolved. Germline CDR1 SGHAT, CDR2 FQNNGV. CDR3 size: 15 residues. The V gene lost 5 bases and the J gene lost 5 bases, with 17 bases spanning the gap. CDR3 nucleotide sequence: TGTGCCAGCAGCGAAGCCCGGCACCGAGGAGATACGCAGTATTTT. It codes for CASSEARHRGDTQYF.

This clonotype came up many times. The CDR3 reads CASSYNPGLADNEQFF. In DNA form, the CDR3 reads TGTGCCAGCAGCTACAACCCTGGACTAGCGGACAATGAGCAGTTCTTC. The rearrangement joins TRBV11-3 to TRBJ2-1, with 10 nucleotides matching TRBD2. Germline assignment: CDR1 SGHNT and CDR2 YENEEA. Trimming removed 4 bases from V and 5 bases from J; junction bases left unmatched: 8. The CDR3 loop spans 16 amino acids.

There are a few counts of this clonotype. V and J are TRBV20-1 and TRBJ2-3; 7 bases fit TRBD2. J lost 3 bases, V lost 7 bases, and 4 bases had no gene match. The V gene's germline CDR1 is DFQATT and CDR2 SNEGSKA (reference sequence). This CDR3 is 12 amino acids long. Written as DNA, the CDR3 is TGCAGTGTTGCGGGAGTTACAGATACGCAGTATTTT. Translating gives CSVAGVTDTQYF.

The V gene is TRBV19, the J gene TRBJ2-1, with 13 bases lining up with TRBD2. The CDR3 is made up of 15 amino acids. The germline V gene has CDR1 LNHDA and CDR2 SQIVND (reference sequence). The ends lost 5 bases at V and 5 bases at J; junction bases unmatched: 3. CDR3 nucleotide sequence: TGTGCCAGTAGTGCACTAGCGGGGGGGGACAATGAGCAGTTCTTC. This codes for CASSALAGGDNEQFF.

There are many counts of this clonotype. The J gene is TRBJ2-7, the V gene TRBV18; D unclear. Trimming cost V 5 bases and J 6 bases, with 8 bases left between them. Germline V CDR1 and CDR2: KGHSH, LQKENI. The CDR3 runs 11 residues. The CDR3 region has the DNA TGTGCCAGCTCAGAACCGGGCGAGCAGTACTTC. This gives the protein CASSEPGEQYF.

V is TRBV5-1 and J is TRBJ2-1; TRBD1 aligns across 11 bases. CDR1 is SGHRS and CDR2 is YFSETQ in the germline V gene. The junction had 18 bases not matched to a gene; V was cut back by 4 bases and J by 9 bases. This CDR3 is 18 amino acids long. The CDR3 sequence is CASSPSLIGQGAPSEQFF. As DNA, the CDR3 is TGCGCCAGCAGCCCCAGCTTGATAGGACAGGGGGCCCCAAGTGAGCAGTTCTTC. The variable domain in full, completed from reference TRBV5-1 and TRBJ2-1, reads KAGVTQTPRYLIKTRGQQVTLSCSPISGHRSVSWYQQTPGQGLQFLFEYFSETQRNKGNFPGRFSGRQFSNSRSEMNVSTLELGDSALYLCASSPSLIGQGAPSEQFFGPGTRLTVL.

This clonotype appeared a few times. The gene calls are TRBV5-6 and TRBJ2-7; the D gene is possibly TRBD1 (6 bases). The CDR3 sequence is 13 residues long. Trimming pared 2 bases from V and 8 bases from J, leaving 14 bases between. Germline V CDR1 and CDR2: SGHDT, YYEEEE. CDR3 sequence reads: CASSFTGTNKQYF. As DNA, the CDR3 is TGTGCCAGCAGCTTCACAGGGACGAACAAGCAGTACTTC.

The sample holds many counts of this clonotype. This chain joins TRBV12-3 or TRBV12-4 and TRBJ2-5; 10 bases are shared with TRBD2. The CDR3 is 14 residues long. V lost 2 bases, J lost 5 bases, and 2 bases stayed unmatched. Written as DNA, the CDR3 is TGTGCCAGCAGTTTAAAAGCGGGGGGGGAGACCCAGTACTTC. Encoded protein: CASSLKAGGETQYF.

This clonotype was counted at least ten times. The rearrangement links TRBV12-3 or TRBV12-4 to TRBJ1-2; D unclear. The CDR3 has 12 residues. V lost 8 bases and J 0 bases, leaving 7 bases between the germline ends. As DNA, the CDR3 is TGTGCCAGCGGCACAGCTAACTATGGCTACACCTTC. This codes for CASGTANYGYTF.